These 11 T cell receptor beta chains were sequenced from one sample in a study of blood T cell repertoires in COVID-19. Method: immunoSEQ multiplex PCR; TCRdb's copy keeps in-frame clones and lacks some. The table includes 70,000 to 80,000 clones, around nine tenths detected once. The sequenced sample consisted of peripheral blood. The receptors here all came from a woman aged 55-69 years with acute or convalescent COVID-19.

The chain has TRBV3-1 (or the pseudogene TRBV3-2) and TRBJ1-2, with TRBD1 identical over 7 bases. The CDR3 is made up of 14 amino acids. The V and J ends lost 6 bases and 4 bases, in that order; junction bases with no gene match: 8. Germline V gene sequence: CDR1 LGHDT, CDR2 YNNKEL (reference sequence). This chain's CDR3 is CASRSTGSSYGYTF. The CDR3 region has the DNA TGTGCCAGCAGATCGACAGGGTCTAGCTATGGCTACACCTTC.

Many counts were recorded for this clone. The chain couples TRBV2 to TRBJ1-2; the D gene is possibly TRBD1 (5 bases). The germline V gene has CDR1 SNHLY and CDR2 FYNNEI. The CDR3 totals 15 residues. The germline V and J ends were trimmed by 4 bases and 6 bases, with 18 bases remaining between them. This CDR3 reads CASSARGGIADGYTF. CDR3 bases: TGTGCCAGCAGTGCCCGTGGGGGGATAGCTGATGGCTACACCTTC.

The sample holds one count of this clone. The chain couples TRBV30 to TRBJ2-1; 9 nucleotides match TRBD2. The germline V gene encodes CDR1 GTSNPN and CDR2 SVGIG (reference sequence). V was pared by 4 bases and J by 2 bases, with 6 bases of the junction left unmatched. The CDR3 has 15 residues. CDR3 sequence (DNA): TGTGCCTGGACTGGGCGGGGGGGCCCCTACAATGAGCAGTTCTTC. Translation gives CAWTGRGGPYNEQFF.

The J gene is TRBJ2-7, the V gene TRBV2; 7 bases map to TRBD2. Germline trimming cut 1 base from V and 3 bases from J; bases unmatched to any gene: 9. Germline CDR1 is SNHLY and CDR2 is FYNNEI. The CDR3 has 16 residues. Written as DNA, the CDR3 is TGTGCCAGCAGTGAAGGATGGGGGACTATGTTCTACGAGCAGTACTTC. Translating it yields CASSEGWGTMFYEQYF. The full variable domain, completed using reference TRBV2 and TRBJ2-7, is EPEVTQTPSHQVTQMGQEVILRCVPISNHLYFYWYRQILGQKVEFLVSFYNNEISEKSEIFDDQFSVERPDGSNFTLKIRSTKLEDSAMYFCASSEGWGTMFYEQYFGPGTRLTVT.

The rearrangement uses TRBV4-1 and TRBJ2-3; D is undetermined. The V and J ends lost 0 bases and 8 bases respectively, with 12 bases between them. Germline CDR1 MGHRA, CDR2 YSYEKL. This CDR3 is 14 amino acids long. The CDR3 loop is CASSQDRFGGTQYF. DNA of the CDR3: TGCGCCAGCAGCCAAGATAGGTTCGGCGGTACGCAGTATTTT.

The chain is built from TRBV6-1 and TRBJ2-1; D is undetermined. The V end lost 3 bases, the J end lost 3 bases, and 12 bases lay between the germline ends. The germline CDR1 and CDR2 sequences are MNHNS and SASEGT. This CDR3 contains 15 residues. The CDR3 DNA is TGTGCCAGCAGTGAGCTCCCTATCCACTACAATGAGCAGTTCTTC. It yields the protein CASSELPIHYNEQFF.

The chain links TRBV6-5 to TRBJ2-7, with a weak D call TRBD2 (5 bases). The CDR3 is 14 residues long. Deletions cut 6 bases from V and 0 bases from J, with 12 bases between. CDR1 MNHEY and CDR2 SVGAGI come from the germline V gene. CDR3 sequence (DNA): TGTGCCAGCAGCCCCACGGGAAGCTCCTACGAGCAGTACTTC. Amino acid sequence: CASSPTGSSYEQYF.

This chain links TRBV5-5 with TRBJ2-1; 9 positions match TRBD1. The germline gives CDR1 SGHKS, CDR2 YYEKEE (reference sequence). The CDR3 is made up of 17 amino acids. Unmatched junction bases numbered 11, after V lost 4 bases and J lost 3 bases. CDR3 region: CASSNNRGRNLYNEQFF. As DNA, the CDR3 is TGTGCCAGCAGCAACAACAGGGGGCGAAACCTCTACAATGAGCAGTTCTTC. Combining the CDR3 with reference TRBV5-5 and TRBJ2-1 gives the whole variable domain DAGVTQSPTHLIKTRGQQVTLRCSPISGHKSVSWYQQVLGQGPQFIFQYYEKEERGRGNFPDRFSARQFPNYSSELNVNALLLGDSALYLCASSNNRGRNLYNEQFFGPGTRLTVL.

V gene TRBV7-2 combines with J gene TRBJ1-2, with 8 bases aligning to TRBD1. This CDR3 contains 16 residues. The germline V gene has CDR1 SGHTA and CDR2 FQGNSA. The V and J ends lost 2 bases and 8 bases, in that order; junction bases with no gene match: 13. CDR3 sequence: CASSLTVNTGGKGYTF. CDR3 nucleotides: TGTGCCAGCAGCTTAACTGTCAATACAGGGGGAAAGGGCTACACCTTC.

This clone was counted a few times. The chain uses TRBV6-5 and TRBJ1-5, with D unresolved. V lost 6 bases and J 3 bases, leaving 9 bases between the germline ends. Germline CDR1 is MNHEY and CDR2 is SVGAGI. The CDR3 sequence is 13 residues long. CDR3: CASSASANQPQHF. The CDR3 nucleotides are TGTGCCAGCAGCGCCAGTGCCAATCAGCCCCAGCATTTT.

The chain has TRBV6-5 and TRBJ1-5; 10 bases fit TRBD1. The CDR3 consists of 15 residues. The germline gives CDR1 MNHEY, CDR2 SVGAGI. J was trimmed by 4 bases and V by 5 bases; bases with no gene match: 5. CDR3 nucleotides: TGTGCCAGCAGTCCGGGACAGGGGAGTAATCAGCCCCAGCATTTT. Amino acid sequence: CASSPGQGSNQPQHF.